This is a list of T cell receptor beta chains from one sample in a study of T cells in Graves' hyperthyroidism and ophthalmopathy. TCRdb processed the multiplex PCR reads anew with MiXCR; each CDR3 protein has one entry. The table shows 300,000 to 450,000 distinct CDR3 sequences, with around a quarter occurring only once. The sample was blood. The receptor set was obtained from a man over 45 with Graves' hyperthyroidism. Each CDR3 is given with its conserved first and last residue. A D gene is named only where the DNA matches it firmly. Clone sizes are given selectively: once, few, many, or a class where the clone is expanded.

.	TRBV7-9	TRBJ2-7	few	CASSFPGAPEQYF	TGTGCCAGCAGCTTTCCCGGGGCTCCGGAGCAGTACTTC
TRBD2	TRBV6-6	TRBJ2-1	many	CASSYSGAGGLNEQFF	TGTGCCAGCAGTTACTCAGGAGCGGGAGGTTTGAATGAGCAGTTCTTC
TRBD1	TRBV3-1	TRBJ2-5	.	CASSQTGVGQETQYF	TGTGCCAGCAGCCAAACAGGGGTTGGCCAAGAGACCCAGTACTTC
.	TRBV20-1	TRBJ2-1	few	CSAREGGNEQFF	TGCAGTGCTAGGGAGGGGGGGAATGAGCAGTTCTTC
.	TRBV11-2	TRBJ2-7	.	CASSFTRYEQYF	TGTGCCAGCAGCTTCACCCGCTACGAGCAGTACTTC
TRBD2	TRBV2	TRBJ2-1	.	CASRVLAERNEQFF	TGTGCCAGCAGGGTACTAGCGGAGCGTAATGAGCAGTTCTTC
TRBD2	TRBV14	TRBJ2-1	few	CASSSNRGRVYNEQFF	TGTGCCAGCAGCTCAAATCGCGGGAGGGTCTACAATGAGCAGTTCTTC
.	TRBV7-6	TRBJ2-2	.	CASSRDGAGTGELFF	TGTGCCAGCAGCCGGGACGGGGCGGGCACCGGGGAGCTGTTTTTT
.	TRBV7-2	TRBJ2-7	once	CASRVGHDRFAREQYF	TGTGCCAGCAGGGTCGGACACGACCGATTTGCGCGCGAGCAGTACTTC
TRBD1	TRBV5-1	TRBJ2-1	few	CASRRDRATNEQFF	TGCGCCAGCAGAAGGGACAGGGCTACTAATGAGCAGTTCTTC
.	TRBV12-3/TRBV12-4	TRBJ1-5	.	CASRGGAGLSNQPQHF	TGTGCCAGCAGGGGGGGAGCGGGGCTGAGCAATCAGCCCCAGCATTTT
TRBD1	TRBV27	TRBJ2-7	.	CASSLFGQGAGEQYF	TGTGCCAGCAGTTTATTCGGACAGGGGGCGGGCGAGCAGTACTTC
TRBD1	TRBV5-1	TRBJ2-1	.	CASSLDSGTGAYNEQFF	TGCGCCAGCAGCTTGGATTCCGGGACAGGGGCGTACAATGAGCAGTTCTTC
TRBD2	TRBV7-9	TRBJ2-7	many	CASSLKTSGTSYEQYF	TGTGCCAGCAGCTTAAAAACTAGCGGGACCTCCTACGAGCAGTACTTC
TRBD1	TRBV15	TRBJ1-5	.	CATGTDFSPQHF	TGTGCCACAGGGACAGATTTTTCGCCCCAGCATTTT
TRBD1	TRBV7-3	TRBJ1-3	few	CASSFSGQGSGNTIYF	TGTGCCAGCAGCTTCTCAGGACAGGGCTCTGGAAACACCATATATTTT
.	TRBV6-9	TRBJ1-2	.	CASSYGNGYTF	TGTGCCAGCAGTTATGGCAATGGCTACACCTTC
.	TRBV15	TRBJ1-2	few	CATSRGFRGDGYTF	TGTGCCACCAGCAGGGGATTCAGGGGCGACGGCTACACCTTC
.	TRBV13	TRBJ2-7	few	CASSLRLTYEQYF	TGTGCCAGCAGCTTACGGCTAACCTACGAGCAGTACTTC
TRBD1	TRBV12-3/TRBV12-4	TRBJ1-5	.	CASSLGRGQGSNQPQHF	TGTGCCAGCAGTTTAGGGCGAGGACAGGGGTCTAATCAGCCCCAGCATTTT
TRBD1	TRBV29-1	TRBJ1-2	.	CSVWVGQTLPGYTF	TGCAGCGTTTGGGTGGGACAGACGCTTCCTGGCTACACCTTC
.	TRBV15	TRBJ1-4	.	CATSRVSRGTNEKLFF	TGTGCCACCAGCAGAGTCTCTCGGGGGACTAATGAAAAACTGTTTTTT
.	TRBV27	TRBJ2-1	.	CASSSHSGGLYNEQFF	TGTGCCAGCAGTTCACATAGCGGAGGGCTGTACAATGAGCAGTTCTTC
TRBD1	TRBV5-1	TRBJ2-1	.	CASSGTGQGASGTEQFF	TGCGCCAGCAGCGGAACGGGACAGGGGGCGAGCGGCACTGAGCAGTTCTTC
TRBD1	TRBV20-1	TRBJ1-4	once	CSARDRWGQGDNEKLFF	TGCAGTGCTAGAGATCGGTGGGGACAGGGGGATAATGAAAAACTGTTTTTT
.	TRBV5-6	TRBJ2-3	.	CASSLVTFPTDTQYF	TGTGCCAGCAGCTTGGTGACTTTTCCCACAGATACGCAGTATTTT
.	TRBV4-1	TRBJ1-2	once	CASSQDMAGYGYTF	TGCGCCAGCAGCCAAGATATGGCCGGCTATGGCTACACCTTC
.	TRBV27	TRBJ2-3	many	CASRSGTSFQTDTQYF	TGTGCCAGCAGGAGTGGGACCTCATTCCAAACAGATACGCAGTATTTT
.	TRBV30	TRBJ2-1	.	CAWSVSPSRYNEQFF	TGTGCCTGGAGTGTATCCCCGTCCCGGTACAATGAGCAGTTCTTC
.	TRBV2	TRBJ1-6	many	CASSEAGSNSPLHF	TGTGCCAGCAGTGAAGCAGGGAGTAATTCACCCCTCCACTTT
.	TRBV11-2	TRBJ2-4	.	CASSQQNSIGKNIQYF	TGTGCCAGCAGCCAACAGAATAGCATAGGCAAAAACATTCAGTACTTC
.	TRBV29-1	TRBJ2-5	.	CSVADGQETQYF	TGCAGCGTCGCGGACGGCCAAGAGACCCAGTACTTC
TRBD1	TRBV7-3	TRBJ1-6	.	CASSQDRGGARNSPLHF	TGCGCCAGCAGCCAAGATCGAGGGGGCGCGAGAAATTCACCCCTCCACTTT
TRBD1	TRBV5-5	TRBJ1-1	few	CASSLERGRTEAFF	TGTGCCAGCAGCTTGGAGAGGGGGCGGACTGAAGCTTTCTTT
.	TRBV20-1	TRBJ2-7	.	CSARTRGGEQYF	TGCAGTGCTAGGACTCGGGGAGGCGAGCAGTACTTC
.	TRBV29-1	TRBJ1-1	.	CSGLDRVRVAEAFF	TGCAGTGGTCTCGATCGGGTACGCGTTGCTGAAGCTTTCTTT
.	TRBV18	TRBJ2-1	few	CASSPSRGGAYNEQFF	TGTGCCAGCTCACCCTCTCGCGGGGGCGCCTACAATGAGCAGTTCTTC
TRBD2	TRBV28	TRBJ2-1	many	CASSLRASGSSYNEQFF	TGTGCCAGCAGTTTACGGGCTAGCGGGAGCTCCTACAATGAGCAGTTCTTC
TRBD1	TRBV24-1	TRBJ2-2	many	CATSKMDRPGTGELFF	TGTGCCACCAGTAAAATGGACAGGCCCGGCACCGGGGAGCTGTTTTTT
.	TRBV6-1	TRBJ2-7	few	CASVAGTAYEQYF	TGTGCCAGCGTCGCCGGGACCGCCTACGAGCAGTACTTC
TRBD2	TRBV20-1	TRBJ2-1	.	CSAGGPSGYPNEQFF	TGCAGTGCCGGAGGCCCTAGCGGGTATCCCAATGAGCAGTTCTTC
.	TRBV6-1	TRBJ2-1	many	CASREYGGGDEQFF	TGTGCCAGCAGAGAGTATGGGGGCGGCGATGAGCAGTTCTTC
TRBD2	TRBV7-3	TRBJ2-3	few	CASSPTSGISRGRLYF	TGTGCCAGCAGCCCAACTAGCGGGATTTCCCGCGGTCGGTTGTATTTT
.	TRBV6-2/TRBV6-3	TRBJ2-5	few	CASSRGGFETQYF	TGTGCCAGCAGCCGAGGGGGTTTTGAGACCCAGTACTTC
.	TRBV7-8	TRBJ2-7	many	CASALSGYAEQYF	TGTGCCAGCGCATTATCAGGTTATGCCGAGCAGTACTTC
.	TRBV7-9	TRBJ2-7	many	CASSLGVTEQYF	TGTGCCAGCAGCTTAGGCGTGACCGAGCAGTACTTC
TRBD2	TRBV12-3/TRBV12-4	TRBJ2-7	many	CASGSGTHGLAGAYEQYF	TGTGCCAGCGGGTCCGGGACACACGGACTAGCGGGAGCCTACGAGCAGTACTTC
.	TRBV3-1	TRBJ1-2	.	CASSQDLRANRVDGYTF	TGTGCCAGCAGCCAAGATCTGAGAGCCAACAGGGTCGATGGCTACACCTTC
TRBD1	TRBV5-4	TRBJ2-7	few	CASSSGAGTGAYEQYF	TGTGCCAGCAGCTCAGGAGCCGGGACAGGGGCCTACGAGCAGTACTTC
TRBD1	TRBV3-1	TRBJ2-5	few	CASSRRTGGSSETQYF	TGTGCCAGCAGCCGTAGGACAGGGGGCTCATCGGAGACCCAGTACTTC
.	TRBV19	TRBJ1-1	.	CASSISSNTEAFF	TGTGCCAGTAGTATATCATCGAACACTGAAGCTTTCTTT
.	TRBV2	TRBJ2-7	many	CASGEITYEQYF	TGTGCCAGCGGGGAAATTACCTACGAGCAGTACTTC
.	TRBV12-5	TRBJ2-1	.	CASGLGRGNRFF	TGTGCTAGTGGTTTGGGTCGTGGGAACCGGTTCTTC
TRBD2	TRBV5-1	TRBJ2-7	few	CASSYLAGEKTYEQYF	TGCGCCAGCAGCTACCTAGCGGGAGAAAAAACCTACGAGCAGTACTTC
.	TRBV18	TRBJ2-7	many	CASSPGPTGEQYF	TGTGCCAGCTCACCAGGACCGACGGGGGAGCAGTACTTC
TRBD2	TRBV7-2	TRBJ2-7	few	CASSLVGLGLGEQYF	TGTGCCAGCAGCTTAGTGGGACTAGGTTTGGGAGAGCAGTACTTC
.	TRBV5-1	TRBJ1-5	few	CASSLDLGSQPQHF	TGCGCCAGCAGCTTGGATCTCGGGTCTCAGCCCCAGCATTTT
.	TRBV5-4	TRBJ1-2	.	CASSLATGTANYGYTF	TGTGCCAGCAGCTTGGCAACAGGTACAGCTAACTATGGCTACACCTTC
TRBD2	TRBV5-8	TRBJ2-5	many	CASSLGTSGVQETQYF	TGTGCCAGCAGCCTTGGGACTAGCGGGGTCCAAGAGACCCAGTACTTC